This TCR beta chain comes out of a study of cytomegalovirus exposure and HLA in healthy donors. Broader study findings: Reportedly, HLA-A and HLA-B alleles of most subjects were accurately predicted from TCR beta. Later work found that TCR association rates differed between HLA loci; DRB1 had the most and HLA-C the fewest. Fewer N-insertions than the roughly 670-donor mean were reportedly shown by an Asian-associated ancestry cluster in a later analysis.

Primers for the PCR totalled 60 Vbeta and 13 Jbeta. Measured with immunoSEQ multiplex PCR; TCRdb has only the in-frame clones, and not every one. This sample has around 190,000 clones; 65% to 90% occur once, and the top ten carry about 2.2%. Concerning this clone: What it binds is unknown.

The clonotype was recovered from a woman between 50 and 59 years old in good health and CMV-seronegative. The sample consisted of PBMCs.

The CDR3 DNA is TGTGCCAGCACCCGAGGGGGGGGACACGTAGAGCAGTTCTTC. Encoded protein: CASTRGGGHVEQFF. The J gene is TRBJ2-1, the V gene TRBV28; a weak D match, TRBD2 (7 bases). Germline V gene sequence: CDR1 MDHEN, CDR2 SYDVKM. V was shortened by 7 bases and J by 10 bases, with 20 bases between the two germline ends. This CDR3 comprises 14 residues.